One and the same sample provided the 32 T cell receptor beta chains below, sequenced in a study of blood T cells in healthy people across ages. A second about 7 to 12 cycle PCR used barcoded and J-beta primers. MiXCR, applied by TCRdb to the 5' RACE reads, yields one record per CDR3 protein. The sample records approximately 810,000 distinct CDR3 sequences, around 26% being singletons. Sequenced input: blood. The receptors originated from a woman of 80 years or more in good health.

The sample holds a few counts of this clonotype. CDR3 region: CASSLGGGLQDEQFF. Written as DNA, the CDR3 is TGTGCCAGCAGCTTAGGCGGGGGGCTTCAGGATGAGCAGTTCTTC. V usage is TRBV7-9 and J usage is TRBJ2-1; 8 bases match TRBD2. The J segment lost 8 bases and the V segment lost 1 base, leaving 7 bases of the junction unmatched. Germline-derived CDR1 and CDR2 are SEHNR and FQNEAQ (reference sequence). This CDR3 has 15 amino acids.

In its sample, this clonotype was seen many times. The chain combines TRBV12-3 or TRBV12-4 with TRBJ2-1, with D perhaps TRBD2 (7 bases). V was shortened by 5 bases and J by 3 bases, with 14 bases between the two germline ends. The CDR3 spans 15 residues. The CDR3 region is CASSPAGANYNEQFF. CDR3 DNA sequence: TGTGCCAGCAGTCCGGCGGGGGCGAACTACAATGAGCAGTTCTTC.

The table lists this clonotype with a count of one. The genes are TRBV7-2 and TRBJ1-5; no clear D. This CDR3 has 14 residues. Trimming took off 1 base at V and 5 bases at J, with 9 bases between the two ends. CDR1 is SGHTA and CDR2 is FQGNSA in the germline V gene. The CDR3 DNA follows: TGTGCCAGCAGCTTAGGGCAGGTGGATCAGCCCCAGCATTTT. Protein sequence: CASSLGQVDQPQHF. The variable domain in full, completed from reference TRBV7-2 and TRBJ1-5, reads GAGVSQSPSNKVTEKGKDVELRCDPISGHTALYWYRQSLGQGLEFLIYFQGNSAPDKSGLPSDRFSAERTGGSVSTLTIQRTQQEDSAVYLCASSLGQVDQPQHFGDGTRLSIL.

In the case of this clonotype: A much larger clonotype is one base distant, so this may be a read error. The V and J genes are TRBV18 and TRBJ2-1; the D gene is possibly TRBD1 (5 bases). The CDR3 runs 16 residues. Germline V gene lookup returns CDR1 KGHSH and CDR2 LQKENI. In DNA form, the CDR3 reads TGTGCCAACTCACCACGGTTACAGGTGGATGGAAATGAGCAGTTCTTC. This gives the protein CANSPRLQVDGNEQFF.

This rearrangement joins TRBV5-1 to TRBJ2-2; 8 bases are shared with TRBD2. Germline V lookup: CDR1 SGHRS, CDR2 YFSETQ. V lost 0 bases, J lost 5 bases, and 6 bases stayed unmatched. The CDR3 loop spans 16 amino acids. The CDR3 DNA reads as TGCGCCAGCAGCTTGGGAGTAGCGGGACTAACCGGGGAGCTGTTTTTT. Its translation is CASSLGVAGLTGELFF.

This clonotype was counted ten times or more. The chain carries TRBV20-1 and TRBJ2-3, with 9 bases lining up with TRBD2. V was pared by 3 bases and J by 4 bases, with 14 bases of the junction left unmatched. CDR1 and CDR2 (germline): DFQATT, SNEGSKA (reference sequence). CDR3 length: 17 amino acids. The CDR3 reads CSASPGGGVAGPDTQYF. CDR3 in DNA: TGCAGTGCTAGCCCCGGCGGGGGGGTCGCCGGCCCAGATACGCAGTATTTT.

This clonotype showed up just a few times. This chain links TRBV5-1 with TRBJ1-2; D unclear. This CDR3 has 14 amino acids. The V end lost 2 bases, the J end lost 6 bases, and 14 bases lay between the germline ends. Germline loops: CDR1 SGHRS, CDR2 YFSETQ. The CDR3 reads CASSFEPTLNGYTF. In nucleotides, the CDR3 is TGCGCCAGCAGCTTCGAGCCTACTTTGAATGGCTACACCTTC.

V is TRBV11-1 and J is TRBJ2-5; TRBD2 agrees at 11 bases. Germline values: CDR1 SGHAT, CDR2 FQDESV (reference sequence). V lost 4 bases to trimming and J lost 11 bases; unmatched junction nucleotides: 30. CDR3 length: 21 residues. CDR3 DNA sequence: TGTGCCAGCAGCTCGCCGAGTAGCGGGGGGGTCCCTTTATATCAGGCGAATGAGCAGTACTTC. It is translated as CASSSPSSGGVPLYQANEQYF.

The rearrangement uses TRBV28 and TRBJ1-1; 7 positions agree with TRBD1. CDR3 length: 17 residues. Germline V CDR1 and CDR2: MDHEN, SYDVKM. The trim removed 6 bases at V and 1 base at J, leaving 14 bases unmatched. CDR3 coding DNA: TGTGCCAGCAGGCCTCCTCACAGGGGCGAAAAGAACACTGAAGCTTTCTTT. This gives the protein CASRPPHRGEKNTEAFF. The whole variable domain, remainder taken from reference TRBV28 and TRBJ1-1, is DVKVTQSSRYLVKRTGEKVFLECVQDMDHENMFWYRQDPGLGLRLIYFSYDVKMKEKGDIPEGYSVSREKKERFSLILESASTNQTSMYLCASRPPHRGEKNTEAFFGQGTRLTVV.

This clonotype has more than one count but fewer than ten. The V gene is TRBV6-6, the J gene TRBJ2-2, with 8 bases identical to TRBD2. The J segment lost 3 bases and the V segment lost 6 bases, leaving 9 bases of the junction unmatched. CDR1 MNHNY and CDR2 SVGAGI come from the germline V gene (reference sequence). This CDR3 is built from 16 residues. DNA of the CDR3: TGTGCCAGCAGCCCGTCGGGGGGGGGTTACACCGGGGAGCTGTTTTTT. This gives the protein CASSPSGGGYTGELFF.

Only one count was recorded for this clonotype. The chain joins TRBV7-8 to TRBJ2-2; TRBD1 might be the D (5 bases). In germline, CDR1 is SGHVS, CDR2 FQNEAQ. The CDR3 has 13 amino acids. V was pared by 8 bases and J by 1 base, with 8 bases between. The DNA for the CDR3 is TGTGCCAGCCGAGGACAGAACACCGGGGAGCTGTTTTTT. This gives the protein CASRGQNTGELFF. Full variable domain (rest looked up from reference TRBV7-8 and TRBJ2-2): GAGVSQSPRYKVAKRGQDVALRCDPISGHVSLFWYQQALGQGPEFLTYFQNEAQLDKSGLPSDRFFAERPEGSVSTLKIQRTQQEDSAVYLCASRGQNTGELFFGEGSRLTVL.

Here the CDR3 reads CASSLYQGALLRNEQFF. The CDR3 bases are TGTGCCAGCAGCTTATATCAGGGGGCCTTACTTAGGAATGAGCAGTTCTTC. The gene calls are TRBV7-8 and TRBJ2-1, with TRBD1 identical over 8 bases. Germline V lookup: CDR1 SGHVS, CDR2 FQNEAQ. The CDR3 runs to 17 residues. Germline trimming cut 2 bases from V and 7 bases from J; bases unmatched to any gene: 13.

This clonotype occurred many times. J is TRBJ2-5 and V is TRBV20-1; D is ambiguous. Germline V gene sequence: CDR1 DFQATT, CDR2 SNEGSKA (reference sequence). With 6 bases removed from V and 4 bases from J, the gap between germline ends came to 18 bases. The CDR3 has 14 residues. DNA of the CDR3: TGCAGTGCGTTGGGAAGACGCTCGTCAGAGACCCAGTACTTC. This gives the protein CSALGRRSSETQYF.

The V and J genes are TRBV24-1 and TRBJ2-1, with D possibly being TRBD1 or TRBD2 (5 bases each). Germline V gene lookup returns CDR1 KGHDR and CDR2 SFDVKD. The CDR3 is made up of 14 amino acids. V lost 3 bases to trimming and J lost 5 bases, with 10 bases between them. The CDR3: CATSDPWDHNEQFF. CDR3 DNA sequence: TGTGCCACCAGTGATCCCTGGGACCACAATGAGCAGTTCTTC.

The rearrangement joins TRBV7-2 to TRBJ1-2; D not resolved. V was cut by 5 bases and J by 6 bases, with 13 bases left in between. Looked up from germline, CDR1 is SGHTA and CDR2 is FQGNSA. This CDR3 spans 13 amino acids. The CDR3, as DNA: TGTGCCAGCAGCGGGTGGCAGAGGAATGGCTACACCTTC. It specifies CASSGWQRNGYTF. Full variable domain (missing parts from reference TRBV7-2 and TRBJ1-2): GAGVSQSPSNKVTEKGKDVELRCDPISGHTALYWYRQSLGQGLEFLIYFQGNSAPDKSGLPSDRFSAERTGGSVSTLTIQRTQQEDSAVYLCASSGWQRNGYTFGSGTRLTVV.

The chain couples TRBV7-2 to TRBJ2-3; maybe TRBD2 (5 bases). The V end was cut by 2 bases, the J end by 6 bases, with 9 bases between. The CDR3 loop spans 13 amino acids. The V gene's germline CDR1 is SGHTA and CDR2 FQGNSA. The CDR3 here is CASSLLAPDTQYF. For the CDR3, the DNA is TGTGCCAGCAGCTTACTAGCCCCCGATACGCAGTATTTT.

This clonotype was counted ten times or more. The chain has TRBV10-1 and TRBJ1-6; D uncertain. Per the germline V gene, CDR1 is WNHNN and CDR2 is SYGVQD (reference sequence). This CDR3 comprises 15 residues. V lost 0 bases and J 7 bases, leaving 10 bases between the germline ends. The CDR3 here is CASSESRRINSPLHF. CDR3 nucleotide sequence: TGCGCCAGCAGTGAGTCAAGACGGATCAATTCACCCCTCCACTTT.

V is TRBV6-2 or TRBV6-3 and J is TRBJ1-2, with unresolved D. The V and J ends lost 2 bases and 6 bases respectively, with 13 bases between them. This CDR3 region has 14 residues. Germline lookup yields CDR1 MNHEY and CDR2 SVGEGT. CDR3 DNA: TGTGCCAGCAGTTACGCCGGGAGGAAAAATGGCTACACCTTC. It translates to CASSYAGRKNGYTF.

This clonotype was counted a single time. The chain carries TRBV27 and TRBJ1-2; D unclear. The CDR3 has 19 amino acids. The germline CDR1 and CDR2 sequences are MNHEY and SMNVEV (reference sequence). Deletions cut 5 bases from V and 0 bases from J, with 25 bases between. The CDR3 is CASSPLRGRSKQPNYGYTF. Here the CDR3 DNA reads TGTGCCAGCAGTCCCCTGAGAGGACGGAGCAAGCAGCCTAACTATGGCTACACCTTC.

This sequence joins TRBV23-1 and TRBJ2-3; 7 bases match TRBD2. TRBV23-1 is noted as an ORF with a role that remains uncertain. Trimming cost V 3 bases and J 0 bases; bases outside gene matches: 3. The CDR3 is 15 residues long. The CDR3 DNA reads TGCGCCAGCAGTCAGGCTAGCGGAAGCACAGATACGCAGTATTTT. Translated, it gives CASSQASGSTDTQYF.

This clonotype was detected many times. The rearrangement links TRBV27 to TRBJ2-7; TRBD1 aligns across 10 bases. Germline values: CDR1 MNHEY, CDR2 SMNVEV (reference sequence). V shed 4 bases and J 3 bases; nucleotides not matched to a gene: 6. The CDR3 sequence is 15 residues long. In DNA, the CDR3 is TGTGCCAGCAGTTCGGACAGGGGGTTTATCTACGAGCAGTACTTC. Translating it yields CASSSDRGFIYEQYF.

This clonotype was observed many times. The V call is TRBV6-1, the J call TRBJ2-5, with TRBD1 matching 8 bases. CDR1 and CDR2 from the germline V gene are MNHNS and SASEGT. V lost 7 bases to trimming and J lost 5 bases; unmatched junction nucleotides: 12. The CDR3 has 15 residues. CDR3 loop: CASTSGQGLFETQYF. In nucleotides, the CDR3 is TGTGCCAGCACTTCTGGACAGGGTTTATTTGAGACCCAGTACTTC.

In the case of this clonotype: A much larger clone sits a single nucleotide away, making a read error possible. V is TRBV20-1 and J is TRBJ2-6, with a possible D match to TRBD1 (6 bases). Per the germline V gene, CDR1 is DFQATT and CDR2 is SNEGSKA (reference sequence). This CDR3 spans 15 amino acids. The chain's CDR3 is CSASTGLPGANALTF. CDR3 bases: TGCAGTGCCTCCACAGGGTTACCTGGGGCCAACGCCCTGACTTTC.

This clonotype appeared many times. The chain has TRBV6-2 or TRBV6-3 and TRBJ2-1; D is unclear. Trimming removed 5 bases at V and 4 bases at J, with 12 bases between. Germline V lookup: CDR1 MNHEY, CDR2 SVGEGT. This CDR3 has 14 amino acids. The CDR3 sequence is CASSRNGQYNEQFF. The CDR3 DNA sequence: TGTGCCAGCAGTCGGAACGGCCAGTACAATGAGCAGTTCTTC.

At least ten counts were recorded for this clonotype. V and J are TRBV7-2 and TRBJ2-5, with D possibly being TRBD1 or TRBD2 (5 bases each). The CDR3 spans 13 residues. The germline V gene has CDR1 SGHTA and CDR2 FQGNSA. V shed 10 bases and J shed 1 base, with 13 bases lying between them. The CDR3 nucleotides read TGTGCCACCCGGGGCCCAGGCCAAGAGACCCAGTACTTC. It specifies CATRGPGQETQYF.

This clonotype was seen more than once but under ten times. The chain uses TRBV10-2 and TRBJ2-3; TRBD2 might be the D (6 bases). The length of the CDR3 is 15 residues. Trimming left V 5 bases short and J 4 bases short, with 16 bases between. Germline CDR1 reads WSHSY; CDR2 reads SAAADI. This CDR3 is CASSQSSAGADTQYF. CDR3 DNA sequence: TGCGCCAGCAGTCAATCTAGCGCAGGCGCAGATACGCAGTATTTT.

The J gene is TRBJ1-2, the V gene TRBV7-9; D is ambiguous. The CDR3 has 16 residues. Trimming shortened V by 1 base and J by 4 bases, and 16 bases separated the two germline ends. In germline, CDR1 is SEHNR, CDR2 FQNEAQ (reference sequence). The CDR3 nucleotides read TGTGCCAGCAGCTTAGTACCTCGGTCGCGGGTCTATGGCTACACCTTC. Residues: CASSLVPRSRVYGYTF.

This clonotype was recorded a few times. CDR3: CASSLSLGGRTEAFF. The CDR3 nucleotides read TGTGCCAGCAGCTTGTCTTTGGGAGGGAGGACTGAAGCTTTCTTT. The V and J genes are TRBV5-8 and TRBJ1-1; no definite D call. This CDR3 comprises 15 residues. Looked up from germline, CDR1 is SGHTS and CDR2 is YDEGEE. V lost 1 base and J 5 bases, leaving 15 bases between the germline ends.

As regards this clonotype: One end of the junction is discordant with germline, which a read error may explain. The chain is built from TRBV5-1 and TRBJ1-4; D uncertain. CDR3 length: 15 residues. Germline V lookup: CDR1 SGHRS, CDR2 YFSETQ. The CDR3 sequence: CASSPDLTGGEKLFF. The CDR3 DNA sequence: TGCGCCAGCAGCCCAGATCTCACGGGAGGAGAAAAGCTGTTTTTT.

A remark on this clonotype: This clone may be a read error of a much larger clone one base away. The CDR3 sequence is CASSLVASGDTGTQYF. CDR3 sequence (DNA): TGTGCCAGCAGCTTAGTGGCTAGCGGGGACACAGGTACGCAGTATTTT. The rearrangement uses TRBV7-6 and TRBJ2-3; 9 bases map to TRBD2. Germline CDR1 reads SGHVS; CDR2 reads FNYEAQ. The CDR3 spans 16 residues.

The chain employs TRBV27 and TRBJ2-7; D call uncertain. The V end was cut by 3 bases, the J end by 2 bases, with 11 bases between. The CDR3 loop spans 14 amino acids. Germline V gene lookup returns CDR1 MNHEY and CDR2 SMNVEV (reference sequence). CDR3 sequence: CASSLRSTTYEQYF. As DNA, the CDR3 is TGTGCCAGCAGTTTGAGGAGTACGACCTACGAGCAGTACTTC.

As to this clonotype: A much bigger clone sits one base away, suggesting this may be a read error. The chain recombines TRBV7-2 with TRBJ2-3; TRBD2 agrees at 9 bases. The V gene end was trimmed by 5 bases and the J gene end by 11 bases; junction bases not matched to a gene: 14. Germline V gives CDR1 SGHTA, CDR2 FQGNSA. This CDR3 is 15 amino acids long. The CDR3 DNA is TGTGCCAGCAGCCGAGGGACTGGCGGGGGGGTCCTGCAGTATTTT. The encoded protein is CASSRGTGGGVLQYF.